These 18 T cell receptor beta chains share one sample of origin, sequenced in a study of cytomegalovirus exposure and HLA in healthy donors. The PCR had 60 Vbeta and 13 Jbeta primers. Assay used: immunoSEQ multiplex PCR; TCRdb lists only in-frame clones, some missing. Of some 190,000 clones in the sample, less than 85% are singletons; the top ten hold 1%. The specimen sequenced was PBMCs. The source of these receptors is a boy aged 2 to 10 in good health and CMV-seronegative.

The chain employs TRBV28 and TRBJ2-5; D possibly corresponds to TRBD2 (6 bases). The germline V gene encodes CDR1 MDHEN and CDR2 SYDVKM. V lost 7 bases to trimming and J lost 5 bases, with 14 bases between them. CDR3 size: 13 residues. The CDR3 region has the DNA TGTGCCAGCATTCCGGCTGGGGGGGAGACCCAGTACTTC. This sequence encodes CASIPAGGETQYF. Looking up the rest from reference TRBV28 and TRBJ2-5 gives the full variable domain: DVKVTQSSRYLVKRTGEKVFLECVQDMDHENMFWYRQDPGLGLRLIYFSYDVKMKEKGDIPEGYSVSREKKERFSLILESASTNQTSMYLCASIPAGGETQYFGPGTRLLVL.

This clone showed up just once. The chain employs TRBV7-9 and TRBJ2-1; D is ambiguous. The CDR3 runs to 14 residues. Germline V lookup: CDR1 SEHNR, CDR2 FQNEAQ (reference sequence). V dropped 1 base and J dropped 5 bases, with 9 bases sitting between them. The CDR3 protein is CASSLDSKHNEQFF. The DNA for the CDR3 is TGTGCCAGCAGCTTAGATAGCAAACACAATGAGCAGTTCTTC. Supplemented by reference TRBV7-9 and TRBJ2-1, the full variable domain reads DTGVSQNPRHKITKRGQNVTFRCDPISEHNRLYWYRQTLGQGPEFLTYFQNEAQLEKSRLLSDRFSAERPKGSFSTLEIQRTEQGDSAMYLCASSLDSKHNEQFFGPGTRLTVL.

The chain combines TRBV4-2 with TRBJ2-1; 8 nucleotides line up with TRBD2. The CDR3 extends over 16 amino acids. The germline CDR1 and CDR2 sequences are LGHNA and YNFKEQ. V was clipped by 0 bases and J by 3 bases; unmatched bases: 4. In DNA form, the CDR3 reads TGTGCCAGCAGCCAAGATACTAGCGGAGGCTACAATGAGCAGTTCTTC. Protein: CASSQDTSGGYNEQFF.

The chain uses TRBV10-3 and TRBJ2-3; D may be TRBD1 (6 bases). Per germline, CDR1 ENHRY and CDR2 SYGVKD. CDR3 length: 14 amino acids. Trimming pared 7 bases from V and 1 base from J, leaving 12 bases between. The CDR3 loop reads CAITKQGGTDTQYF. The CDR3 region has the DNA TGTGCCATCACAAAACAGGGTGGCACAGATACGCAGTATTTT.

J is TRBJ2-7 and V is TRBV27; TRBD2 matches at 7 bases. Germline V gene data show CDR1 as MNHEY and CDR2 as SMNVEV (reference sequence). The CDR3 is made up of 14 amino acids. Trimming took 2 bases from V and 3 from J; bases not matched to a gene: 4. In DNA, the CDR3 is TGTGCCAGCAGTTTAGCGGGAGCAAGCTACGAGCAGTACTTC. Its translation: CASSLAGASYEQYF.

The V and J genes are TRBV5-8 and TRBJ1-6; unclear D gene. The CDR3 has 19 amino acids. The V end was cut by 3 bases, the J end by 2 bases, with 21 bases between. Germline V gives CDR1 SGHTS, CDR2 YDEGEE. CDR3 in DNA: TGTGCCAGCAGCTCCCACCCCCGGTGGAGCCATACCTATAATTCACCCCTCCACTTT. Protein: CASSSHPRWSHTYNSPLHF.

The chain combines TRBV6-5 with TRBJ1-2, with 8 positions matching TRBD1. CDR1 is MNHEY, CDR2 SVGAGI, per germline. Unmatched junction bases numbered 15, after V lost 7 bases and J lost 8 bases. The CDR3 has 15 amino acids. DNA of the CDR3: TGTGCCAGCACTGGGACAGGCCATTTATCGGGCGGCTACACCTTC. It yields the protein CASTGTGHLSGGYTF.

The count of this clone is one. The genes are TRBV7-9 and TRBJ2-1; D might be TRBD1 (5 bases). The CDR3 runs 17 residues. Per germline, CDR1 SEHNR and CDR2 FQNEAQ (reference sequence). Trimming left V 5 bases short and J 8 bases short, with 25 bases between. CDR3 residues: CASSPLLDTRVDYEQFF. The CDR3 nucleotides read TGTGCCAGCAGCCCATTATTGGACACCCGGGTAGACTATGAGCAGTTCTTC.

The V and J genes are TRBV28 and TRBJ1-3, with 7 bases fitting TRBD1. The CDR3 consists of 14 residues. V trimming: 10 bases; J trimming: 0 bases; junction bases outside the gene matches: 6. Germline V CDR1 and CDR2: MDHEN, SYDVKM. In DNA form, the CDR3 reads TGTGCCACGGGGACAGCCCCCTCTGGAAACACCATATATTTT. This sequence encodes CATGTAPSGNTIYF.

This chain uses TRBV14 with TRBJ1-2; 7 bases are a match to TRBD1. The CDR3 is made up of 15 amino acids. Trimming removed 0 bases from V and 7 bases from J; junction bases left unmatched: 8. Germline V gene lookup returns CDR1 SGHDN and CDR2 FVKESK. The CDR3 bases are TGTGCCAGCAGCCAAGAACTTGGAGGGGGCGTTGGCTACACCTTC. It is translated as CASSQELGGGVGYTF.

The chain links TRBV5-6 to TRBJ2-7; the D gene is possibly TRBD1 (6 bases). Germline V gene data show CDR1 as SGHDT and CDR2 as YYEEEE. This CDR3 spans 13 amino acids. V was pared by 4 bases and J by 6 bases, with 14 bases between. Here the CDR3 reads CASSPGTLSEQYV. The CDR3 region has the DNA TGTGCCAGCAGCCCCGGGACATTGAGCGAGCAGTACGTC.

The V and J genes are TRBV28 and TRBJ2-7; TRBD2 matches at 9 bases. Trimming at V came to 2 bases and at J to 2 bases, leaving 16 bases not matched to a gene. Germline CDR1 MDHEN, CDR2 SYDVKM. The CDR3 totals 19 residues. This chain's CDR3 is CASSLRRHGLASKTYEQYF. CDR3 DNA: TGTGCCAGCAGTTTACGGCGCCATGGACTAGCGAGTAAAACCTACGAGCAGTACTTC. The full variable domain, completed using reference TRBV28 and TRBJ2-7, is DVKVTQSSRYLVKRTGEKVFLECVQDMDHENMFWYRQDPGLGLRLIYFSYDVKMKEKGDIPEGYSVSREKKERFSLILESASTNQTSMYLCASSLRRHGLASKTYEQYFGPGTRLTVT.

V usage is TRBV10-3 and J usage is TRBJ2-1, with D perhaps matching TRBD2 (6 bases). The CDR3 totals 12 residues. Germline CDR1 ENHRY, CDR2 SYGVKD. V lost 5 bases and J lost 16, with 18 bases in between. The CDR3 spells CAISPRGTTPFF. CDR3 nucleotide sequence: TGTGCCATCAGTCCTCGGGGGACGACGCCCTTCTTC.

The rearrangement uses TRBV2 and TRBJ2-5; a weak D match, TRBD1 (6 bases). CDR1 is SNHLY, CDR2 FYNNEI, per germline. Trimming removed 8 bases at V and 2 bases at J, with 9 bases between. This CDR3 is 12 amino acids long. The CDR3 sequence: CASLGQQETQYF. The CDR3 DNA reads as TGTGCCAGCCTCGGACAGCAAGAGACCCAGTACTTC.

The chain links TRBV27 to TRBJ2-7, with D perhaps TRBD2 (6 bases). Trimming took 8 bases from V and 4 from J, leaving 15 bases between them. This CDR3 is 13 amino acids long. Germline lookup yields CDR1 MNHEY and CDR2 SMNVEV (reference sequence). Here the CDR3 reads CASLTGSSYEQYF. In nucleotides, the CDR3 is TGTGCCAGCCTCACCGGGAGCTCTTACGAGCAGTACTTC.

In the case of this clone: Other DNA sequences from this sample encode an identical CDR3 as well. The chain recombines TRBV30 with TRBJ1-5; D ambiguous. Trimming removed 2 bases at V and 0 bases at J, with 5 bases between. Germline-derived CDR1 and CDR2 are GTSNPN and SVGIG (reference sequence). The CDR3 runs 13 residues. CDR3 region: CAWSYYSNQPQHF. CDR3 nucleotides: TGTGCCTGGAGTTATTATAGCAATCAGCCCCAGCATTTT.

This clone showed up just a few times. V gene TRBV19 combines with J gene TRBJ2-3; D is undetermined. The CDR3 totals 14 residues. Germline V lookup: CDR1 LNHDA, CDR2 SQIVND (reference sequence). V lost 1 base and J 2 bases, leaving 7 bases between the germline ends. The CDR3 protein is CASSIGSTTDTQYF. CDR3 DNA sequence: TGTGCCAGTAGTATAGGGTCTACCACAGATACGCAGTATTTT.

CDR3 in amino acids: CASRGGTSGAYNEQFF. The CDR3 region has the DNA TGTGCCAGTAGGGGAGGGACTAGCGGAGCCTACAATGAGCAGTTCTTC. The chain recombines TRBV19 with TRBJ2-1; 11 bases agree with TRBD2. Unmatched junction bases numbered 6, after V lost 6 bases and J lost 2 bases. CDR3 length equals 16 residues. Germline-derived CDR1 and CDR2 are LNHDA and SQIVND (reference sequence).